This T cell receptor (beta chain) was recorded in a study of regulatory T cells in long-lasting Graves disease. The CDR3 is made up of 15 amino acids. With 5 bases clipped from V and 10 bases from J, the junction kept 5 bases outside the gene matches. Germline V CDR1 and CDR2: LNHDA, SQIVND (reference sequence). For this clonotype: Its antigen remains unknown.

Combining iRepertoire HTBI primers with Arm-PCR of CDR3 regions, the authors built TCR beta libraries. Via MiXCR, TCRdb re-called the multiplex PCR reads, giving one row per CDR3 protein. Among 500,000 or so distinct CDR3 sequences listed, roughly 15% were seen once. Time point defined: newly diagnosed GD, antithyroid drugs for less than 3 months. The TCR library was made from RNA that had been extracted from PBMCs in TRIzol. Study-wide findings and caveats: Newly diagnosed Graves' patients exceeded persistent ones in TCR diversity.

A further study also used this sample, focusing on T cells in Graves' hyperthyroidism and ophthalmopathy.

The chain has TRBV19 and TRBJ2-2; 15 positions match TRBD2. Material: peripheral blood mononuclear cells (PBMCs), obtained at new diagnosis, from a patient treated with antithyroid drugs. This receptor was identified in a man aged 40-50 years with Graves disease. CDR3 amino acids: CASSWTSGRDAELFF. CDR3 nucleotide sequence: TGTGCCAGTAGTTGGACTAGCGGGAGGGACGCGGAGCTGTTTTTT.